This T cell receptor beta chain was found in a study of T cells in Graves' hyperthyroidism and ophthalmopathy. Study-wide points: Onset of ophthalmopathy came a median approximately 6.8 months after the model predicted it.

V dropped 5 bases and J dropped 5 bases, with 11 bases sitting between them. The length of the CDR3 is 14 residues. Germline V gene lookup returns CDR1 KGHDR and CDR2 SFDVKD. As for this clonotype: Its antigen is still unknown.

From RNA transcripts, TCR beta CDR3 regions were amplified. The HTBI primer set served for first-round RT-PCR of the TCR CDR3. MiXCR, applied by TCRdb to the multiplex PCR reads, yields one record per CDR3 protein. The sample gives around 300,000 distinct CDR3 sequences, 20% to 25% of which show up once; around 62% is in the top ten. The study left out patients who had uncontrolled infection, other autoimmune disease, pregnancy or lactation. Diagnostic assessment was based on clinical symptoms, serum thyroxine and TRAb, thyroid ultrasound and orbital computed tomography. The gene calls are TRBV24-1 and TRBJ2-2; D not certain. The source is a man younger than 40 with Graves' ophthalmopathy. Input material: blood. DNA of the CDR3: TGTGCCACCAGTGGAGCCTACGAAACCGGGGAGCTGTTTTTT. Protein product: CATSGAYETGELFF.